This T cell receptor (beta chain) is from a study of blood T cell repertoires in COVID-19. Whole-study context: The United States, Italy and Spain provided the acute and convalescent COVID-19 samples. T cells, B-cell-depleted T cells, or PBMCs provided the cDNA or gDNA that served as material.

In the authors' workflow: Nucleated cell number was recorded as an estimate derived from reference gene primer amplification. TCRdb keeps only in-frame clones here, not all; method: immunoSEQ multiplex PCR. The V and J calls and the clone size are those of that table, but D and trimming were determined from the DNA. The sample lists about 54,000 clones, roughly 80% occurring once. Including both end residues, the CDR3 is 21 amino acids long. As regards this clone: It is unclear where the CDR3 begins or ends on the DNA, so no DNA is shown, and the CDR3 is as TCRdb lists it.

V and J are TRBV21-1 and TRBJ1-1; TRBD1, the D gene given by the table, was not confirmed from the DNA. TRBV21-1 is designated a pseudogene. The TCR comes from a human donor in a cohort sampled during active or convalescent COVID-19. The sample consisted of peripheral blood. The CDR3 here is CASSKFEPNVGQGAKSTEAFF.